The sequence of this TCR beta chain was determined in a study of post-analysis software for immune sequencing data. Study in general: Relapsing-remitting, secondary progressive and progressive-relapsing forms of multiple sclerosis all featured among disease courses.

Notes on this clonotype: Its antigen is unknown.

Findings and caveats of the study: With F measure, samples from one preparation batch clustered together strongly. Significantly lower normalized Chao1 diversity was found in patients with multiple sclerosis relative to controls.

Each TCR beta cDNA library carried unique molecular identifiers. When about 1 to 11 million T cells were used, they gave 500,000 or so cDNA molecules. TCRdb re-called the PCR reads with MiXCR, one entry per CDR3 protein. The profile shows roughly 540,000 distinct CDR3 sequences, roughly 34% of them singletons. Material for sequencing was blood. This clonotype was sampled from a girl aged 2-17 years with multiple sclerosis.

The CDR3 DNA is TGTGCCAGCAGGGGGACAGGGAGGGACATTCAGTACTTC. Translated, it gives CASRGTGRDIQYF. The V and J genes are TRBV6-1 and TRBJ2-7; TRBD1 matches at 9 bases. The J call is in doubt because the DNA end fits TRBJ2-4 better. Germline V gene data show CDR1 as MNHNS and CDR2 as SASEGT. This CDR3 region has 13 residues.